This TCR beta chain appears in the sequencing data of a study of PD-1 blockade in classical Hodgkin lymphoma. Trimming took off 5 bases at V and 8 bases at J, with 17 bases between the two ends. The germline CDR1 and CDR2 sequences are SGHRS and YFSETQ. The CDR3 sequence is 14 residues long. The sample holds one count of this clone. Assay: immunoSEQ multiplex PCR; the TCRdb copy retains only in-frame clones and omits some. The sample records 95,000 to 120,000 clones, approximately 90% being singletons. Each patient's relapse followed autologous stem cell transplantation, and brentuximab vedotin exposure varied.

This TCR was sampled from a human donor with classical Hodgkin lymphoma. The chain uses TRBV5-1 and TRBJ2-1; D ambiguous. The input for sequencing was peripheral blood mononuclear cells (PBMCs), taken before the second cycle of nivolumab. The CDR3 sequence: CASSSWAGLDEQFF. DNA for the CDR3: TGCGCCAGCAGTTCCTGGGCCGGGTTGGATGAGCAGTTCTTC.